Listed here are 31 T cell receptor beta chains from one sample, sequenced in a study of regulatory T cells in long-lasting Graves disease. Sequencing libraries for TCR beta were prepared with iRepertoire HTBI primers and Arm-PCR of CDR3 regions. One entry per CDR3 protein results from TCRdb running MiXCR on the multiplex PCR reads. Here the sample spans hundreds of thousands of distinct CDR3 sequences, about a sixth being singletons. The time point denotes: newly diagnosed GD, antithyroid drugs for less than 3 months. Preparation of the TCR library used RNA extracted from PBMCs. This same sample was also part of a study on T cells in Graves' hyperthyroidism and ophthalmopathy.

The sequencing used peripheral blood mononuclear cells (PBMCs), collected at new diagnosis, from a patient treated with antithyroid drugs. These receptors all come from a man between 40 and 49 years old with Graves disease.

This clonotype has more than one count but fewer than ten. The rearrangement links TRBV5-6 to TRBJ2-6; no definite D call. The CDR3 sequence is 16 residues long. Trimming removed 4 bases from V and 0 bases from J, with 11 bases in between. CDR1 SGHDT and CDR2 YYEEEE come from the germline V gene. CDR3 amino acids: CASSLGVASGANVLTF. Written as DNA, the CDR3 is TGTGCCAGCAGCCTCGGAGTAGCCTCTGGGGCCAACGTCCTGACTTTC.

In this sample, this clonotype turned up a few times. The CDR3 DNA reads TGTGCCAGCACTCTGGGGCAGGGGTCTAACTATGGCTACACCTTC. This codes for CASTLGQGSNYGYTF. The chain joins TRBV2 to TRBJ1-2, with D possibly TRBD1 on 6 matching bases. V was cut by 7 bases and J by 0 bases, with 15 bases left in between. From germline, CDR1 is SNHLY and CDR2 FYNNEI. The CDR3 runs to 15 residues.

V and J are TRBV4-1 and TRBJ1-4, with unresolved D. Germline CDR1 MGHRA, CDR2 YSYEKL. The CDR3 is made up of 17 amino acids. V gave up 4 bases and J gave up 7 bases, with 22 bases separating them. The CDR3 DNA follows: TGCGCCAGCAGCCCCACTTCATCCTCCAGGCTCTTTGAAAAACTGTTTTTT. Translated: CASSPTSSSRLFEKLFF.

This clonotype was seen many times. The rearrangement uses TRBV2 and TRBJ1-4; no definite D call. There are 14 residues in the CDR3. CDR1 SNHLY and CDR2 FYNNEI come from the germline V gene. Trimming shortened V by 5 bases and J by 6 bases, and 13 bases separated the two germline ends. The CDR3 coding sequence is TGTGCCAGCAGTCGGACCCGTACTGATGAAAAACTGTTTTTT. Its protein product is CASSRTRTDEKLFF.

This clonotype occurred many times. This chain's CDR3 is CASSVSSNQPQHF. CDR3 DNA: TGTGCCAGCAGTGTTTCCAGCAATCAGCCCCAGCATTTT. V and J are TRBV6-1 and TRBJ1-5; D gene uncertain. The V gene's germline CDR1 is MNHNS and CDR2 SASEGT. V lost 4 bases, J lost 1 base, and 5 bases lay in between. The CDR3 is made up of 13 amino acids.

This clonotype has ten or more counts. The chain recombines TRBV5-6 with TRBJ2-4, with 7 bases lining up with TRBD1. CDR1 SGHDT and CDR2 YYEEEE come from the germline V gene. V lost 6 bases, J lost 1 base, and 7 bases stayed unmatched. The CDR3 has 15 amino acids. The CDR3 nucleotides read TGTGCCAGCACGCCTAGGGGGCTGGCCAAAAACATTCAGTACTTC. As protein: CASTPRGLAKNIQYF.

This clonotype has only a few counts. The chain joins TRBV10-3 to TRBJ1-6; 7 bases map to TRBD1. Germline CDR1 reads ENHRY; CDR2 reads SYGVKD. CDR3 length: 16 residues. J lost 4 bases, V lost 3 bases, and 6 bases had no gene match. The DNA of the CDR3 is TGTGCCATCAGTGATCTGGCGGGACAGTATAATTCACCCCTCCACTTT. Translation: CAISDLAGQYNSPLHF.

This clonotype was counted many times. The chain has TRBV6-1 and TRBJ2-7; no clear D. CDR3 length equals 15 residues. V shed 5 bases and J shed 5 bases, with 19 bases lying between them. CDR1 is MNHNS and CDR2 is SASEGT in the germline V gene. The chain's CDR3 is CASSLIQVSWDEQYF. CDR3 sequence (DNA): TGTGCCAGCAGTCTTATCCAGGTCTCATGGGACGAGCAGTACTTC.

This clonotype was found many times. The CDR3 sequence: CASSLDPQETQYF. The DNA for the CDR3 is TGCGCCAGCAGCTTGGATCCCCAAGAGACCCAGTACTTC. The chain combines TRBV5-1 with TRBJ2-5, with unresolved D. The germline gives CDR1 SGHRS, CDR2 YFSETQ. V was shortened by 0 bases and J by 1 base, with 4 bases between the two germline ends. The CDR3 sequence is 13 residues long.

This clonotype was recorded a few times. The V call is TRBV24-1, the J call TRBJ1-3; D gene ambiguous. Per the germline V gene, CDR1 is KGHDR and CDR2 is SFDVKD. The V gene lost 3 bases and the J gene lost 3 bases, with 2 bases spanning the gap. The CDR3 consists of 12 residues. The CDR3, as DNA: TGTGCCACCAGTGATAGTGGAAACACCATATATTTT. Its translation: CATSDSGNTIYF.

CDR3 sequence reads: CASSLVPGEPYEQYF. CDR3 sequence (DNA): TGCGCCAGCAGCTTGGTTCCAGGGGAGCCCTACGAGCAGTACTTC. The rearrangement links TRBV5-1 to TRBJ2-7; D might be TRBD1 (6 bases). From germline, CDR1 is SGHRS and CDR2 YFSETQ. This CDR3 has 15 amino acids. Trimming left V 0 bases short and J 2 bases short, with 12 bases between.

This sequence joins TRBV2 and TRBJ2-2, with 9 bases matching TRBD2. The CDR3 covers 16 residues. CDR1 and CDR2 (germline): SNHLY, FYNNEI. The J segment lost 4 bases and the V segment lost 6 bases, leaving 9 bases of the junction unmatched. The CDR3: CASRVGTTSGTGELFF. CDR3 sequence (DNA): TGTGCCAGCAGGGTTGGCACGACTAGCGGCACCGGGGAGCTGTTTTTT.

V usage is TRBV6-9 and J usage is TRBJ2-5; 9 bases match TRBD1. From germline, CDR1 is MNHGY and CDR2 SVAAGI. V lost 3 bases to trimming and J lost 3 bases; unmatched junction nucleotides: 5. There are 15 residues in the CDR3. CDR3: CASSYTRQGEETQYF. CDR3 nucleotides: TGTGCCAGCAGTTACACGAGACAGGGGGAAGAGACCCAGTACTTC.

This clonotype turned up a few times. The V and J genes are TRBV5-5 and TRBJ2-3; 8 positions agree with TRBD1. The J call is in doubt because the DNA end fits TRBJ2-5 better. This CDR3 region has 14 residues. The germline CDR1 and CDR2 sequences are SGHKS and YYEKEE (reference sequence). The CDR3 DNA sequence: TGTGCCAGCAGCTCGAGACAGGGGTTCGAGGCCCAGTACTTC. This sequence encodes CASSSRQGFEAQYF.

The table lists this clonotype with many counts. The chain recombines TRBV7-2 with TRBJ1-1, with unresolved D. CDR3 size: 15 residues. Germline CDR1 and CDR2: SGHTA and FQGNSA. V was cut by 2 bases and J by 3 bases, with 13 bases left in between. CDR3 sequence (DNA): TGTGCCAGCAGCTTAATAGGCCTTGGGCACACTGAAGCTTTCTTT. Translating it yields CASSLIGLGHTEAFF.

This clonotype occurred many times. The chain recombines TRBV11-2 with TRBJ2-1; D uncertain. Between the trimmed V and J ends, which lost 5 bases and 6 bases, there was a span of 8 bases. The germline V gene has CDR1 SGHAT and CDR2 FQNNGV. CDR3 length: 12 amino acids. The CDR3 spells CASSRLGNEQFF. DNA for the CDR3: TGTGCCAGCAGCCGGCTAGGCAATGAGCAGTTCTTC. The full variable domain, in which reference TRBV11-2 and TRBJ2-1 provide the parts outside the CDR3, is EAGVAQSPRYKIIEKRQSVAFWCNPISGHATLYWYQQILGQGPKLLIQFQNNGVVDDSQLPKDRFSAERLKGVDSTLKIQPAKLEDSAVYLCASSRLGNEQFFGPGTRLTVL.

The sample holds many counts of this clonotype. The chain employs TRBV12-3 or TRBV12-4 and TRBJ1-1, with D hard to call. V lost 8 bases and J lost 0, with 13 bases in between. The CDR3 covers 14 residues. CDR3: CASGQTNLNTEAFF. The CDR3, as DNA: TGTGCCAGCGGTCAGACGAACCTGAACACTGAAGCTTTCTTT.

This clonotype was counted many times. This rearrangement joins TRBV3-1 to TRBJ1-4; weak D call: TRBD1 (6 bases). The germline gives CDR1 LGHDT, CDR2 YNNKEL (reference sequence). This CDR3 contains 16 residues. Trimming removed 1 base from V and 0 bases from J, with 9 bases in between. Here the CDR3 reads CASSQADSPTNEKLFF. DNA for the CDR3: TGTGCCAGCAGCCAAGCGGACAGTCCAACTAATGAAAAACTGTTTTTT.

With respect to this clonotype: A much larger clone sits a single nucleotide away, making a read error possible. The V and J genes are TRBV2 and TRBJ2-7; TRBD1 might be the D (6 bases). This CDR3 has 14 amino acids. V was clipped by 3 bases and J by 2 bases, with 11 bases between them. Germline values: CDR1 SNHLY, CDR2 FYNNEI. CDR3 region: CASSDKGVAYEQYF. The CDR3 nucleotides are TGTGCCAGCAGTGATAAGGGGGTAGCCTACGAGCAGTACTTC.

There are a few counts of this clonotype. This chain joins TRBV7-2 and TRBJ2-7; D is uncertain. Germline V gene lookup returns CDR1 SGHTA and CDR2 FQGNSA. This CDR3 region has 14 residues. V was pared by 5 bases and J by 0 bases, with 11 bases between. The CDR3: CASSLMRSSYEQYF. The CDR3 bases are TGTGCCAGCAGCCTCATGAGAAGCTCCTACGAGCAGTACTTC. The full variable domain, completed using reference TRBV7-2 and TRBJ2-7, is GAGVSQSPSNKVTEKGKDVELRCDPISGHTALYWYRQSLGQGLEFLIYFQGNSAPDKSGLPSDRFSAERTGGSVSTLTIQRTQQEDSAVYLCASSLMRSSYEQYFGPGTRLTVT.

This clonotype was observed at least ten times. This rearrangement joins TRBV18 to TRBJ2-7; 8 bases are shared with TRBD1. CDR3 size: 16 residues. The V gene end was trimmed by 1 base and the J gene end by 7 bases; junction bases not matched to a gene: 12. Germline V gives CDR1 KGHSH, CDR2 LQKENI. The CDR3 DNA reads as TGTGCCAGCTCACCACGATCCCAGGGGGCCTTTGGGGAGCAGTACTTC. Protein sequence: CASSPRSQGAFGEQYF.

In its sample, this clonotype was seen many times. This chain joins TRBV12-3 or TRBV12-4 and TRBJ2-7; TRBD2 aligns across 9 bases. The CDR3 is made up of 14 amino acids. The V gene end was trimmed by 1 base and the J gene end by 4 bases; junction bases not matched to a gene: 2. For the CDR3, the DNA is TGTGCCAGCAGTTTAGGGAGCGGGGGGTACGAGCAGTACTTC. It is translated as CASSLGSGGYEQYF.

This clonotype has a count of ten or more. The chain combines TRBV27 with TRBJ2-3, with D tentatively TRBD1 or TRBD2 (5 bases each). The CDR3 loop spans 13 amino acids. Trimming took 4 bases from V and 8 from J, leaving 13 bases between them. From germline, CDR1 is MNHEY and CDR2 SMNVEV (reference sequence). In DNA form, the CDR3 reads TGTGCCAGCAGTTCCGGGACCACCTCTACGCAGTATTTT. Its protein product is CASSSGTTSTQYF.

This clonotype was counted a few times. This rearrangement joins TRBV5-1 to TRBJ2-5; the D gene is possibly TRBD1 (5 bases). Germline V gene lookup returns CDR1 SGHRS and CDR2 YFSETQ. The CDR3 runs to 13 residues. With 4 bases removed from V and 1 base from J, the gap between germline ends came to 8 bases. This CDR3 is CASSGAAQETQYF. CDR3 nucleotide sequence: TGCGCCAGCAGCGGGGCTGCCCAAGAGACCCAGTACTTC. The whole variable domain, filled in from reference TRBV5-1 and TRBJ2-5, reads KAGVTQTPRYLIKTRGQQVTLSCSPISGHRSVSWYQQTPGQGLQFLFEYFSETQRNKGNFPGRFSGRQFSNSRSEMNVSTLELGDSALYLCASSGAAQETQYFGPGTRLLVL.

The V call is TRBV7-9, the J call TRBJ1-6; 8 bases fit TRBD1. Germline values: CDR1 SEHNR, CDR2 FQNEAQ (reference sequence). The CDR3 is 15 amino acids. With 2 bases clipped from V and 5 bases from J, the junction kept 2 bases outside the gene matches. The CDR3 reads CASSLSGGDNSPLHF. CDR3 in DNA: TGTGCCAGCAGCTTATCAGGGGGCGATAATTCACCCCTCCACTTT.

V usage is TRBV27 and J usage is TRBJ1-4; possibly TRBD1 for D (5 bases). This CDR3 region has 14 residues. Germline V gives CDR1 MNHEY, CDR2 SMNVEV (reference sequence). V lost 4 bases, J lost 6 bases, and 12 bases lay in between. This CDR3 reads CASSSGGTDEKLFF. DNA for the CDR3: TGTGCCAGCAGTTCCGGCGGGACGGATGAAAAACTGTTTTTT.

This clonotype was seen repeatedly, ten times or more. The genes are TRBV3-1 and TRBJ2-3; D is perhaps TRBD1 or TRBD2 (6 bases each). The CDR3 runs 18 residues. Germline V CDR1 and CDR2: LGHDT, YNNKEL (reference sequence). The ends were cut back, 2 bases at V and 5 bases at J, with 23 bases in the middle. CDR3 protein: CASSQSPQMGGRIDTQYF. CDR3 coding DNA: TGTGCCAGCAGCCAATCCCCTCAAATGGGGGGCCGGATAGATACGCAGTATTTT.

This clonotype appeared many times. This chain joins TRBV18 and TRBJ2-1; D is perhaps TRBD2 (6 bases). In germline, CDR1 is KGHSH, CDR2 LQKENI. Between the trimmed V and J ends, which lost 6 bases and 8 bases, there was a span of 23 bases. The CDR3 extends over 16 amino acids. CDR3 sequence (DNA): TGTGCCAGCTCCCCTGCCACTCCCGGGGGATGGGATGAGCAGTTCTTC. It encodes CASSPATPGGWDEQFF.

This clonotype came up many times. The V gene is TRBV2, the J gene TRBJ2-3, with 11 bases lining up with TRBD2. The CDR3 is 16 amino acids. CDR1 is SNHLY, CDR2 FYNNEI, per germline. Losses at the gene ends were 2 bases for V and 4 bases for J; bases not matched to a gene: 5. The CDR3 sequence is CASSEQASGGPDTQYF. The CDR3 DNA is TGTGCCAGCAGTGAACAGGCTAGCGGGGGGCCAGATACGCAGTATTTT.

This clonotype was detected many times. The rearrangement links TRBV10-3 to TRBJ2-3; possible D gene TRBD2, 5 bases. V lost 5 bases to trimming and J lost 4 bases, with 22 bases between them. The germline CDR1 and CDR2 sequences are ENHRY and SYGVKD. There are 17 residues in the CDR3. In nucleotides, the CDR3 is TGTGCCATCAGTTCCACGGGTCGGGCCGGAGGCTCAGATACGCAGTATTTT. Protein: CAISSTGRAGGSDTQYF.

This clonotype was counted ten times or more. This chain uses TRBV18 with TRBJ2-1, with a tentative D call TRBD1 (5 bases). The length of the CDR3 is 14 residues. Germline V gives CDR1 KGHSH, CDR2 LQKENI. The ends were cut back, 2 bases at V and 2 bases at J, with 7 bases in the middle. In DNA form, the CDR3 reads TGTGCCAGCTCACCAGAGACAGCCTACAATGAGCAGTTCTTC. Translated, it gives CASSPETAYNEQFF. Full variable domain (missing parts from reference TRBV18 and TRBJ2-1): NAGVMQNPRHLVRRRGQEARLRCSPMKGHSHVYWYRQLPEEGLKFMVYLQKENIIDESGMPKERFSAEFPKEGPSILRIQQVVRGDSAAYFCASSPETAYNEQFFGPGTRLTVL.